This TCR beta chain was identified in a study of control samples from healthy donors and cancer patients. CDR3 size: 14 residues. CDR1 is SGDLS, CDR2 YYNGEE, per germline. Trimming took 4 bases from V and 5 from J, leaving 16 bases between them. The assay was immunoSEQ multiplex PCR, and TCRdb's table has in-frame clones only and misses some. The sample records more than 85,000 clones, roughly 94% being singletons. Sequenced input: blood. This TCR was recovered from a woman between 18 and 30 years old in good health. The genes are TRBV9 and TRBJ2-7, with a tentative D call TRBD2 (5 bases). CDR3 in DNA: TGTGCCAGCAGCCCCGGGGTGAGAAAGGACGAGCAGTACTTC. This encodes CASSPGVRKDEQYF.